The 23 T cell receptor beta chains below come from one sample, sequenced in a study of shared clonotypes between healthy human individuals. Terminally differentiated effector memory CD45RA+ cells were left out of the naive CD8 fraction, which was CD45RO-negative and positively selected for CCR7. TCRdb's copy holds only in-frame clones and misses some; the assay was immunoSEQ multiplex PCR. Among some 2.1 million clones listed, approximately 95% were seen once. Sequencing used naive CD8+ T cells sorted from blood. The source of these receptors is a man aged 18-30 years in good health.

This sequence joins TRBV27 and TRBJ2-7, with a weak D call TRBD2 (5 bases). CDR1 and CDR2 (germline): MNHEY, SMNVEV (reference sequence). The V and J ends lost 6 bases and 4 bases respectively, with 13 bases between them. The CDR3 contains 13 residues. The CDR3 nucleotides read TGTGCCAGCAGCCCACAAAGAGGGTACGAGCAGTACTTC. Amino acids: CASSPQRGYEQYF.

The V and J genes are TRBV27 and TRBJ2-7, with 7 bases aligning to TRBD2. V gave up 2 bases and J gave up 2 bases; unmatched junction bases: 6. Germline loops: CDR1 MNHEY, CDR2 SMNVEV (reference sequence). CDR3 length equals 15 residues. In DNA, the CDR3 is TGTGCCAGCAGTTTAAAGGCTAGCGGAACCTACGAGCAGTACTTC. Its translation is CASSLKASGTYEQYF.

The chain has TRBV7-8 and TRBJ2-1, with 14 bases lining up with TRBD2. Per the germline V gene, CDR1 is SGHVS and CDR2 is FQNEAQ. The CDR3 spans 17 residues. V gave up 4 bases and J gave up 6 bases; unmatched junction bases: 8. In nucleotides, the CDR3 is TGTGCCAGCAGCTCTGGACTAGCGGGGGGTCACCTCAATGAGCAGTTCTTC. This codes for CASSSGLAGGHLNEQFF. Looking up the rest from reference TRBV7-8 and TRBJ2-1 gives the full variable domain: GAGVSQSPRYKVAKRGQDVALRCDPISGHVSLFWYQQALGQGPEFLTYFQNEAQLDKSGLPSDRFFAERPEGSVSTLKIQRTQQEDSAVYLCASSSGLAGGHLNEQFFGPGTRLTVL.

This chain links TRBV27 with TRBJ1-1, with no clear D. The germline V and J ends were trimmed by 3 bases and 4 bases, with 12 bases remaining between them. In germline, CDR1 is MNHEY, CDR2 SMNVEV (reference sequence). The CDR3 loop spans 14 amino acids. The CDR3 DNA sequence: TGTGCCAGCAGTTTGTTGGAGGGAGTCACTGAAGCTTTCTTT. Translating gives CASSLLEGVTEAFF.

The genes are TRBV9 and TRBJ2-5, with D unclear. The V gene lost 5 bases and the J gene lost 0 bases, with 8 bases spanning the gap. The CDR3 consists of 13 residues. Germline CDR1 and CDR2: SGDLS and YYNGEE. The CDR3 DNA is TGTGCCAGCAGTGGACCGTACCAAGAGACCCAGTACTTC. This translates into CASSGPYQETQYF.

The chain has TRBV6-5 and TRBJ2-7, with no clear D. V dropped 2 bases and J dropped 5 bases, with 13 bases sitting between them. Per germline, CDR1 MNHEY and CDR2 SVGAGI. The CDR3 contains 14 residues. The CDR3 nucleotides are TGTGCCAGCAGTTACAACGGCATTTCCAACGAGCAGTACTTC. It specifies CASSYNGISNEQYF.

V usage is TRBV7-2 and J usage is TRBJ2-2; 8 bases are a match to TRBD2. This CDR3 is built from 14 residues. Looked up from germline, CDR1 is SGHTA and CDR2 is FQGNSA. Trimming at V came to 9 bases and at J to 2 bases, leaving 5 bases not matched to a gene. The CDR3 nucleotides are TGTGCCAGTCTACTAGCGGCTAACACCGGGGAGCTGTTTTTT. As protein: CASLLAANTGELFF.

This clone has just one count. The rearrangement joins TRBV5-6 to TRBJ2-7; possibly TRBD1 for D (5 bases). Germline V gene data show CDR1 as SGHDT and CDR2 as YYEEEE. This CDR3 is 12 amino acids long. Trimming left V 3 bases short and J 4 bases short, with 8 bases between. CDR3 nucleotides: TGTGCCAGCAGCTCACAGGAGTACGAGCAGTACTTC. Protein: CASSSQEYEQYF.

The CDR3 bases are TGTGCCAGCAGTGGTGACAGGGAAGAGACCCAGTACTTC. It yields the protein CASSGDREETQYF. The V and J genes are TRBV6-1 and TRBJ2-5; 7 positions agree with TRBD1. Germline values: CDR1 MNHNS, CDR2 SASEGT. After removal of 4 bases from V and 3 bases from J, the junction contained 2 bases not matched to a gene. This CDR3 spans 13 amino acids.

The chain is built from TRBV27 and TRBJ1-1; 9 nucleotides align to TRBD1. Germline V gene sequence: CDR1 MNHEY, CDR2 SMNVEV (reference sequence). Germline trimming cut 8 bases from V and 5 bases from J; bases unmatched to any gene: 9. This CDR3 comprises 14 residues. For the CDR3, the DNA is TGTGCCAGCCATAATACAGGGGGCTGGACTGAAGCTTTCTTT. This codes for CASHNTGGWTEAFF.

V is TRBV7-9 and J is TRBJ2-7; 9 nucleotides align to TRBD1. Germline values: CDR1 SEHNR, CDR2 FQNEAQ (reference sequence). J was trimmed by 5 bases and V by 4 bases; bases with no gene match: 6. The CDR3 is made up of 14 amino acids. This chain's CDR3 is CASSSPDRGHEQYF. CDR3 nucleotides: TGTGCCAGCAGCTCTCCGGACAGGGGACACGAGCAGTACTTC.

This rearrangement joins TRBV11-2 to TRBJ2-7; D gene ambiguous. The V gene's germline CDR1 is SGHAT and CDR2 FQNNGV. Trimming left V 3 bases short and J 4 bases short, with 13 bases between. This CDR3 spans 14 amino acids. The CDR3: CASSFGNGVYEQYF. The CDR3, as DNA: TGTGCCAGCAGCTTCGGTAATGGGGTTTACGAGCAGTACTTC. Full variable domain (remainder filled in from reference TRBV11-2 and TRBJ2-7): EAGVAQSPRYKIIEKRQSVAFWCNPISGHATLYWYQQILGQGPKLLIQFQNNGVVDDSQLPKDRFSAERLKGVDSTLKIQPAKLEDSAVYLCASSFGNGVYEQYFGPGTRLTVT.

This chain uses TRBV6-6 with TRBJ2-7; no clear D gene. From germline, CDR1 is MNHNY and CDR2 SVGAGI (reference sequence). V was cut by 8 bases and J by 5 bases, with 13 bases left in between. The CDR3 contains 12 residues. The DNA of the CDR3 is TGTGCCAGCGGGTCTGCTTTCGACGAGCAGTACTTC. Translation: CASGSAFDEQYF.

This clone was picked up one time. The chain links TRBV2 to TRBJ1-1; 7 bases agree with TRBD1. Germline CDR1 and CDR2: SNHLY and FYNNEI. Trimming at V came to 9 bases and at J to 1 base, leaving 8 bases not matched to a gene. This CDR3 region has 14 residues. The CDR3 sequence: CARDRAAGNTEAFF. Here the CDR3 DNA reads TGTGCCAGAGACAGGGCCGCCGGGAACACTGAAGCTTTCTTT.

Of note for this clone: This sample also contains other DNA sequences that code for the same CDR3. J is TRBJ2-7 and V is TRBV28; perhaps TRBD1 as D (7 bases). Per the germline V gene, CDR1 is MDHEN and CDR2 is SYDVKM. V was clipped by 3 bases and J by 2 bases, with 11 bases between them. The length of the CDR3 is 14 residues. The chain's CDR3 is CASSFAGGTYEQYF. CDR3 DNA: TGTGCCAGCAGTTTCGCAGGGGGGACCTACGAGCAGTACTTC. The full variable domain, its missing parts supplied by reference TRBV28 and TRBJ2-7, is DVKVTQSSRYLVKRTGEKVFLECVQDMDHENMFWYRQDPGLGLRLIYFSYDVKMKEKGDIPEGYSVSREKKERFSLILESASTNQTSMYLCASSFAGGTYEQYFGPGTRLTVT.

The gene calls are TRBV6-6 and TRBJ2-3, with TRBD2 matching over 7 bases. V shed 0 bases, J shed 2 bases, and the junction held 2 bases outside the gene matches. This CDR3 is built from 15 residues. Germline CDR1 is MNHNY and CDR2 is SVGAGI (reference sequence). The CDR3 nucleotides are TGTGCCAGCAGTTACTCTGGGGGGGACACAGATACGCAGTATTTT. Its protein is CASSYSGGDTDTQYF.

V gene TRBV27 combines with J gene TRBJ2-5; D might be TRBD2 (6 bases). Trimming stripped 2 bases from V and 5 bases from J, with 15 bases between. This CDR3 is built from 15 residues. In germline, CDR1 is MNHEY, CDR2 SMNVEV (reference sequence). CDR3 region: CASSLIGTAGETQYF. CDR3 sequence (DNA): TGTGCCAGCAGTTTAATCGGGACCGCGGGGGAGACCCAGTACTTC.

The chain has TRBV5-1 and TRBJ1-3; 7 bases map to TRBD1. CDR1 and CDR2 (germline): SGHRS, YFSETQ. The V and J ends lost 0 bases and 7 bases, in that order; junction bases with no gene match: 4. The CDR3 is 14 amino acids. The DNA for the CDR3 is TGCGCCAGCAGCTTGGAAGGGGGCTTTAACACCATATATTTT. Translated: CASSLEGGFNTIYF.

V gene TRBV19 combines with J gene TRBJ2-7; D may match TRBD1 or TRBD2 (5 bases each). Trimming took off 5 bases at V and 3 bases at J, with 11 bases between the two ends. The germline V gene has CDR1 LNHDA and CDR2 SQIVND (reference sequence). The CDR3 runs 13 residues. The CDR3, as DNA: TGTGCCAGTAGTCTCACGGGGCTCTACGAGCAGTACTTC. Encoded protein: CASSLTGLYEQYF.

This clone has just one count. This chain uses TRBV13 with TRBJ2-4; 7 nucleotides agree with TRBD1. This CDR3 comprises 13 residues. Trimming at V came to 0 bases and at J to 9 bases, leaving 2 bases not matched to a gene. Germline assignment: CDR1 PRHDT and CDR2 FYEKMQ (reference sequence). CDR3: CASSLGQGVIQYF. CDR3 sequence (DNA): TGTGCCAGCAGCTTAGGGCAGGGGGTCATTCAGTACTTC.

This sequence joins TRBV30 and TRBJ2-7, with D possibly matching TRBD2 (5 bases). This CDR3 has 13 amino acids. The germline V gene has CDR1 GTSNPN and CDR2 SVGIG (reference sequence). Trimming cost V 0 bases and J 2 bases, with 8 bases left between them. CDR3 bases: TGTGCCTGGAGTGTACTAGATCCCTACGAGCAGTACTTC. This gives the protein CAWSVLDPYEQYF.

The CDR3 DNA sequence: TGTGCCAGCAGCTTAGCGCTGGGGGCCCAAGAGACCCAGTACTTC. Its translation: CASSLALGAQETQYF. V usage is TRBV7-8 and J usage is TRBJ2-5; D might be TRBD1 (6 bases). The CDR3 contains 15 residues. Trimming took 0 bases from V and 1 from J, leaving 9 bases between them. Germline values: CDR1 SGHVS, CDR2 FQNEAQ.

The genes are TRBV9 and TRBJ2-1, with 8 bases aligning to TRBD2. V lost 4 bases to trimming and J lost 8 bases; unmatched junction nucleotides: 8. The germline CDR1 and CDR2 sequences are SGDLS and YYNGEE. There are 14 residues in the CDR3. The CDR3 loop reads CASSLGLASYEQFF. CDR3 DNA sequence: TGTGCCAGCAGCTTAGGACTAGCTAGCTATGAGCAGTTCTTC.